This T cell receptor (beta chain) stems from a study of tumor and adjacent non-tumor tissue in lung cancer listed by TCRdb under 2018. About the full investigation: Patients with adenocarcinoma (about twelve), squamous cell carcinoma (2) and small cell lung cancer (1) were included in the cohort. Ages among the roughly 15 patients ranged from about 30 to 80 years, there were 10 men and 5 women, and disease was at TNM stage I to III. Sequencing generated a total of about 130,000,000 productive TCRbeta reads, averaging about 4.17 million reads per sample. The study compared bulk TCRbeta repertoires from lung tumor tissue and matched distant non-tumor lung tissue of about 14 lung cancer patients. TCRbeta CDR3 sequencing was performed on roughly 27 paired specimens, with one tumor sample and one normal lung sample collected per patient. Overall study results and their limits: TCR diversity was significantly higher in younger patients, and greater tumor TCR diversity was associated with shorter overall survival and shorter disease-free survival. Tumor tissue showed significantly higher TCR diversity (inverse Simpson) than normal lung tissue, at 431.37 vs 166.20 (P = 0.0075, Mann-Whitney U test). Only roughly 14 patients were in the cohort, and the authors stated that larger samples and more detailed clinical data are needed. A significantly larger cumulative share of the repertoire was made up by the top 100 clones in normal lung than in tumor tissue. The sequencing platform is not named in the methods, and unique molecular identifiers are not mentioned. Because peripheral blood was not sequenced, the blood TCRbeta repertoires of the lung cancer patients in the study went unexamined.

In the case of this clonotype: The clone's antigen remains unknown. No base quality information exists; no much larger clone differs at one position.

Via the germline V gene, CDR1 is MNHEY and CDR2 SVGEGT. Reading from cysteine to phenylalanine, the CDR3 counts 23 amino acids. Only the CDR3 DNA stays, 69 bases, in frame from base 1. The V end loses 4 bases and the J end loses 0 bases, and a stretch of 31 bases separates them. RNA was isolated from bulk, unsorted tissue, and RNA quality was assessed with a NanoDrop ND-1000 and an Agilent 2100. Newly diagnosed lung cancer patients without prior chemotherapy who had been admitted for thoracic surgery in China between August and November 2014 were enrolled as donors. The study excluded patients who had received radiotherapy or chemotherapy before or who had another cancer at the same time. Surgical tissue pieces of roughly 1-2 cm3 were preserved in RNAlater solution and were kept at -80 degrees C until use. Library generation was performed with multiplex PCR. Instrument on record: Illumina HiSeq 2500. Following protocols modified from ARM-PCR, the researchers constructed TCRbeta libraries through three rounds of nested PCR with primers (Table S4). Before sequencing, PCR products in the 200-500 bp range were cut out of the gel and cleaned up using the QIAquick gel extraction kit. The published analysis was carried out like this. Reads were cleaned with Trimmomatic, merged with FLASH into complete CDR3 sequences, and assigned to V(D)J germline segments with MiTCR. Clonal diversity was computed as the inverse Simpson's index with VDJtools. In-frame sequences without a premature stop codon were defined as productive reads. TCRdb reprocessed the public reads (quality trimming at Q25 with fastp, clone calling with MiXCR) and kept in-frame beta chains. Each entry merges the rows of one CDR3 protein and shows their most common DNA and genes. These V and J calls rely on TCRdb rather than the paper's analysis. The sample profile shows 200,000 or so distinct CDR3 sequences; around 71% of them were found once. 25% of the sample comes from the top ten.

The sample taken for sequencing was lung tumor tissue. The rearranged segments are TRBV6-2 or TRBV6-3 and TRBJ2-6; the D region possibly corresponds to TRBD1 (5 bases align). The sequence was collected from a man in his sixties with non-small cell lung cancer. Read as DNA, the sequence is TGTGCCAGCAGTTCAAAGACAGCCCGTGTATTTCAGAACAAAATCTCTGGGGCCAACGTCCTGACTTTC. Its protein reads: CASSSKTARVFQNKISGANVLTF.